These 25 T cell receptor beta chains came from one sample sequenced in a study of human T cells and chemical hapten exposure (dated by TCRdb to the early 2020s). The intended sense of this specimen's time point label: pre-sensitization, week 0. This specimen's treatment or condition label, per the study, means: therapeutic diphenylcyclopropenone sensitization with weekly scalp DPC. The method behind the library was RACE. The sequencer was a NextSeq 500. The raw public reads went through TCRdb reprocessing: fastp at Q25, MiXCR clone calling, in-frame beta chains kept. Rows are unified per CDR3 protein, each entry keeping the most common DNA and genes. The sample data list 270,000 or so distinct CDR3 sequences, and just under 8% of these were observed just once. More than 0.95% of the sample is in the top ten clones. Sequences were derived from whole blood, sampled in connection with sensitization to the hapten diphenylcyclopropenone (DPC). These receptors originate from a man aged 18 to 30 with alopecia areata. Some clones in this sample may be carry-over from other donors' samples.

A few counts support this clonotype. The J gene is TRBJ2-7, the V gene TRBV4-3; D is ambiguous. The CDR3 is 16 amino acids. The V gene's germline CDR1 is LGHNA and CDR2 YSLEER. Trimming shortened V by 1 base and J by 0 bases, and 13 bases separated the two germline ends. In DNA, the CDR3 is TGCGCCAGCAGCCAAGCTTTCCCGGGCAACTCCTACGAGCAGTACTTC. Its translation is CASSQAFPGNSYEQYF.

This clonotype was seen many times. The chain links TRBV7-9 to TRBJ1-5; D perhaps matches TRBD1 (6 bases). This CDR3 region has 17 residues. Looked up from germline, CDR1 is SEHNR and CDR2 is FQNEAQ (reference sequence). The V gene lost 2 bases and the J gene lost 6 bases, with 20 bases spanning the gap. The CDR3 sequence is CASSLQGLGMRAQPQHF. The CDR3 DNA sequence: TGTGCCAGCAGCTTACAGGGGTTGGGTATGAGGGCTCAGCCCCAGCATTTT.

This clonotype was detected many times. The DNA of the CDR3 is TGCGCCAGCGCGTTGGACAGGGGAGAAACTGAAGCTTTCTTT. Its translation: CASALDRGETEAFF. This chain uses TRBV5-1 with TRBJ1-1, with TRBD1 identical over 9 bases. V lost 7 bases, J lost 5 bases, and 9 bases stayed unmatched. The length of the CDR3 is 14 residues. Looked up from germline, CDR1 is SGHRS and CDR2 is YFSETQ.

CDR3 residues: CASSLDTANYGYTF. CDR3 sequence (DNA): TGCGCCAGCAGCTTGGATACAGCCAACTATGGCTACACCTTC. This chain links TRBV5-1 with TRBJ1-2; D gene ambiguous. The CDR3 loop spans 14 amino acids. V dropped 0 bases and J dropped 2 bases, with 8 bases sitting between them. Germline V gene data show CDR1 as SGHRS and CDR2 as YFSETQ.

This clonotype was detected only a few times. The CDR3 protein is CSVDDGWSQFF. CDR3 DNA: TGCAGCGTTGACGACGGATGGTCGCAGTTCTTC. This chain joins TRBV29-1 and TRBJ2-1; no clear D gene. Per germline, CDR1 SQVTM and CDR2 ANQGSEA. The V and J ends lost 3 bases and 12 bases respectively, with 12 bases between them. This CDR3 contains 11 residues.

The chain has TRBV12-3 or TRBV12-4 and TRBJ2-2; 9 bases agree with TRBD1. The CDR3 is 17 residues long. V was pared by 6 bases and J by 2 bases, with 10 bases of the junction left unmatched. The CDR3 reads CASRPGTGRSNTGELFF. As DNA, the CDR3 is TGTGCCAGCAGACCCGGGACAGGGCGCTCTAACACCGGGGAGCTGTTTTTT.

This clonotype has at least ten counts. The chain uses TRBV5-5 and TRBJ1-5; D not resolved. Germline CDR1 and CDR2: SGHKS and YYEKEE (reference sequence). The CDR3 extends over 14 amino acids. With 0 bases removed from V and 9 bases from J, the gap between germline ends came to 13 bases. The CDR3: CASSLVSVFSPQHF. The CDR3 DNA is TGTGCCAGCAGCTTGGTCAGTGTCTTTTCGCCCCAGCATTTT.

This clonotype was picked up a small number of times. The chain couples TRBV7-9 to TRBJ2-3; 7 nucleotides align to TRBD1. The CDR3 has 15 amino acids. With 2 bases clipped from V and 2 bases from J, the junction kept 4 bases outside the gene matches. Germline V lookup: CDR1 SEHNR, CDR2 FQNEAQ (reference sequence). For the CDR3, the DNA is TGTGCCAGCAGCTTACGAGGGGGCCTCACAGATACGCAGTATTTT. Protein sequence: CASSLRGGLTDTQYF.

This clonotype occurred a few times. J is TRBJ1-4 and V is TRBV6-2 or TRBV6-3, with D hard to call. CDR1 and CDR2 from the germline V gene are MNHEY and SVGEGT. The CDR3 loop spans 13 amino acids. Trimming pared 8 bases from V and 4 bases from J, leaving 11 bases between. The CDR3 nucleotides are TGTGCCAGCGGGAAGTGGGGTAATGAAAAACTGTTTTTT. Amino acid sequence: CASGKWGNEKLFF.

This clonotype has only a few counts. The J gene is TRBJ2-3, the V gene TRBV10-1; TRBD2 matches 8 bases. After removal of 5 bases from V and 5 bases from J, the junction contained 9 bases not matched to a gene. CDR3 length equals 15 residues. The germline V gene encodes CDR1 WNHNN and CDR2 SYGVQD (reference sequence). The CDR3 loop reads CASSQPGGLGDTQYF. The CDR3, as DNA: TGCGCCAGCAGTCAACCGGGGGGGCTAGGAGATACGCAGTATTTT.

This clonotype was seen only a few times. The chain joins TRBV6-6 to TRBJ1-1; D may be TRBD1 (6 bases). CDR3 length equals 17 residues. Germline assignment: CDR1 MNHNY and CDR2 SVGAGI (reference sequence). The V gene lost 0 bases and the J gene lost 3 bases, with 17 bases spanning the gap. The CDR3, as DNA: TGTGCCAGCAGTTACTCTATGCAGGGGATTCGGGACACTGAAGCTTTCTTT. Translating gives CASSYSMQGIRDTEAFF.

This clonotype was detected only a few times. The gene calls are TRBV7-9 and TRBJ1-3; D gene ambiguous. The CDR3 is made up of 14 amino acids. V lost 1 base to trimming and J lost 2 bases, with 6 bases between them. Germline V lookup: CDR1 SEHNR, CDR2 FQNEAQ (reference sequence). For the CDR3, the DNA is TGTGCCAGCAGCTTAGTAGGGCCTGGAAACACCATATATTTT. Its translation is CASSLVGPGNTIYF. Combining the CDR3 with reference TRBV7-9 and TRBJ1-3 gives the whole variable domain DTGVSQNPRHKITKRGQNVTFRCDPISEHNRLYWYRQTLGQGPEFLTYFQNEAQLEKSRLLSDRFSAERPKGSFSTLEIQRTEQGDSAMYLCASSLVGPGNTIYFGEGSWLTVV.

The chain recombines TRBV7-8 with TRBJ1-1; no firm D call. V shed 5 bases and J shed 1 base, with 11 bases lying between them. The CDR3 covers 14 residues. Germline loops: CDR1 SGHVS, CDR2 FQNEAQ. This CDR3 is CASSREPGNTEAFF. CDR3 DNA sequence: TGTGCCAGCAGCCGCGAGCCGGGGAACACTGAAGCTTTCTTT.

This clonotype was detected many times. The chain uses TRBV20-1 and TRBJ1-1, with D tentatively TRBD1 (6 bases). Per germline, CDR1 DFQATT and CDR2 SNEGSKA (reference sequence). The CDR3 sequence is 14 residues long. Trimming shortened V by 0 bases and J by 6 bases, and 14 bases separated the two germline ends. The CDR3 loop reads CSARDRGITPEAFF. The CDR3 bases are TGCAGTGCTAGAGACAGGGGTATTACCCCTGAAGCTTTCTTT.

This rearrangement joins TRBV6-2 or TRBV6-3 to TRBJ2-3; possibly TRBD1 for D (7 bases). The ends were cut back, 7 bases at V and 0 bases at J, with 20 bases in the middle. The CDR3 is 17 residues long. Germline lookup yields CDR1 MNHEY and CDR2 SVGEGT. The CDR3 here is CASTITPTGTSTDTQYF. The CDR3 bases are TGTGCCAGCACTATAACGCCGACAGGGACTAGCACAGATACGCAGTATTTT.

The genes are TRBV29-1 and TRBJ2-5; 9 nucleotides agree with TRBD2. The ends lost 7 bases at V and 2 bases at J; junction bases unmatched: 8. This CDR3 is 14 amino acids long. CDR1 and CDR2 from the germline V gene are SQVTM and ANQGSEA. CDR3 DNA sequence: TGCAGCGCCAGGCTAGCGGGGTTACAAGAGACCCAGTACTTC. Its protein product is CSARLAGLQETQYF.

This clonotype occurred a few times. The chain combines TRBV4-2 with TRBJ1-6, with D tentatively TRBD1 (5 bases). This CDR3 comprises 13 residues. The germline V gene has CDR1 LGHNA and CDR2 YNFKEQ. V dropped 8 bases and J dropped 10 bases, with 15 bases sitting between them. DNA of the CDR3: TGTGCCAGCGCGCTAACAGGAAAATCACCCCTCCACTTT. Translated: CASALTGKSPLHF.

At least ten counts were recorded for this clonotype. V and J are TRBV7-6 and TRBJ2-2; D call uncertain. V was trimmed by 3 bases and J by 0 bases, leaving 11 bases between them. The CDR3 is 16 residues long. CDR1 is SGHVS, CDR2 FNYEAQ, per germline. The CDR3 nucleotides read TGTGCCAGCAGCTTGGCACAGAACTCGAACACCGGGGAGCTGTTTTTT. Protein: CASSLAQNSNTGELFF.

This clonotype turned up a few times. This chain connects TRBV7-9 to TRBJ1-2; the match to TRBD1 covers 8 bases. Germline CDR1 and CDR2: SEHNR and FQNEAQ (reference sequence). The CDR3 has 15 amino acids. Losses at the gene ends were 1 base for V and 4 bases for J; bases not matched to a gene: 5. CDR3: CASSLEDRASYGYTF. Here the CDR3 DNA reads TGTGCCAGCAGCTTAGAGGACAGGGCCTCCTATGGCTACACCTTC.

This clonotype turned up a few times. This chain joins TRBV6-5 and TRBJ2-3; D uncertain. There are 15 residues in the CDR3. Germline values: CDR1 MNHEY, CDR2 SVGAGI. Trimming left V 2 bases short and J 4 bases short, with 13 bases between. DNA of the CDR3: TGTGCCAGCAGTTACGAGGTAGTGACTGCAGATACGCAGTATTTT. This gives the protein CASSYEVVTADTQYF.

This clonotype showed up just a few times. Since no conserved phenylalanine or tryptophan closes the CDR3, a read error is the likely cause. The CDR3 reads CASTPGGRGSTEAFV. CDR3 bases: TGTGCCAGCACCCCTGGTGGGCGGGGGAGCACTGAAGCTTTCGTT. This chain links TRBV28 with TRBJ1-1; a weak D match, TRBD1 (5 bases). The CDR3 is 15 residues long. Trimming took 7 bases from V and 4 from J, leaving 19 bases between them. CDR1 and CDR2 (germline): MDHEN, SYDVKM.

This clonotype was seen ten or more times. The CDR3 spells CAISESRGNTEAFF. CDR3 bases: TGTGCCATCAGTGAGTCACGAGGGAACACTGAAGCTTTCTTT. V usage is TRBV10-3 and J usage is TRBJ1-1; no clear D. V lost 0 bases, J lost 1 base, and 6 bases lay in between. This CDR3 has 14 residues. Germline V gene data show CDR1 as ENHRY and CDR2 as SYGVKD.

Only a few counts were recorded for this clonotype. The J gene is TRBJ1-5, the V gene TRBV6-6, with 11 bases fitting TRBD1. Germline V gives CDR1 MNHNY, CDR2 SVGAGI (reference sequence). Germline trimming cut 0 bases from V and 2 bases from J; bases unmatched to any gene: 0. The CDR3 sequence is 16 residues long. The CDR3 sequence is CASSYSGQGGNQPQHF. The CDR3, as DNA: TGTGCCAGCAGTTACTCGGGACAGGGGGGCAATCAGCCCCAGCATTTT.

The chain links TRBV4-3 to TRBJ2-1; 7 bases line up with TRBD1. The CDR3 sequence is 14 residues long. V lost 0 bases, J lost 9 bases, and 5 bases stayed unmatched. The germline V gene has CDR1 LGHNA and CDR2 YSLEER. The CDR3 coding sequence is TGCGCCAGCAGCCAAGACGAGGGGGCGGTTGAGCAGTTCTTC. Its protein product is CASSQDEGAVEQFF.

Comment on this clonotype: Germline is not matched at one junction end, which may reflect a read error. The rearrangement uses TRBV6-2 or TRBV6-3 and TRBJ1-1, with D maybe TRBD1 (6 bases). Germline CDR1 and CDR2: MNHEY and SVGEGT. This CDR3 region has 14 residues. CDR3 DNA: TGTGTCAGCAGCCCATTCGGGGGGCATGTTGAAGCTTTCTTT. As protein: CVSSPFGGHVEAFF.